What follows describes a single T cell receptor beta chain. The antigen is unknown. V was pared by 6 bases and J by 1 base, with 10 bases between. The germline CDR1 and CDR2 sequences are MDHEN and SYDVKM. This CDR3 spans 15 amino acids. This sample stems from a study of T cell responses to AZD1222 COVID-19 vaccine. Here immunoSEQ multiplex PCR was the method, and the copy in TCRdb shows in-frame clones only, minus some. The sample includes 100,000 to 120,000 clones, roughly 90% seen only once; the top ten take over 6.5%. General study points: Donors, mostly white British, included more females; clonal diversity was possibly underestimated. Only a handful of AZD1222 recipients, five to seven in all, had baseline seropositivity.

The input for sequencing was peripheral blood, taken on day 0 of AZD1222 vaccination. This clonotype was obtained from an adult in good health. This chain links TRBV28 with TRBJ2-6, with a weak D call TRBD1 (6 bases). The CDR3 nucleotides are TGTGCCAGCAGATTACAGGGATCTGGGGCCAACGTCCTGACTTTC. Its protein is CASRLQGSGANVLTF.